This TCR beta chain was profiled in a study of shared clonotypes between healthy human individuals. Findings of the study overall: At large depth, rarefaction still showed sorted-subset sequencing to be incomplete. Naive subsets generally exceeded memory subsets in estimated richness.

Points on this clone: Its specificity is unknown.

Here immunoSEQ multiplex PCR was the method, and the copy in TCRdb shows in-frame clones only, minus some. The sample lists millions of clones, around 95% occurring once. The TCR comes from a man aged 18-30 years in good health. Source material: naive CD4+ T cells sorted from blood. Subset noted: CD45RA+ positively selected.

The CDR3 loop reads CASSADGSSYEQYF. In DNA form, the CDR3 reads TGTGCCAGCAGCGCGGACGGAAGCTCCTACGAGCAGTACTTC. The V and J genes are TRBV5-4 and TRBJ2-7; D is ambiguous. The V end lost 4 bases, the J end lost 0 bases, and 11 bases lay between the germline ends. There are 14 residues in the CDR3. The germline CDR1 and CDR2 sequences are SGHNT and YYREEE (reference sequence). Full variable domain (remainder filled in from reference TRBV5-4 and TRBJ2-7): ETGVTQSPTHLIKTRGQQVTLRCSSQSGHNTVSWYQQALGQGPQFIFQYYREEENGRGNFPPRFSGLQFPNYSSELNVNALELDDSALYLCASSADGSSYEQYFGPGTRLTVT.